The 24 T cell receptor beta chains listed next were all sequenced from one sample in a study of radiation and T cells in renal cell carcinoma. Time point indicated: blood 2 weeks post-SBRT. Indicated treatment: 15 Gy SBRT to primary tumor, nephrectomy 4 weeks later. Clones were read by immunoSEQ multiplex PCR, and TCRdb kept only the in-frame ones, dropping some. The sample consists of 100,000 to 150,000 clones, roughly four fifths of them appearing once. This sample comprised blood, obtained from a patient whose treatment included radiotherapy and nephrectomy. The receptors here all came from a man aged 45-60 years with renal cell carcinoma.

The rearrangement links TRBV7-3 to TRBJ1-1, with a tentative D call TRBD1 (5 bases). Trimming took 1 base from V and 2 from J, leaving 11 bases between them. Germline CDR1 is SGHTA and CDR2 is FQGTGA. The CDR3 has 15 amino acids. The CDR3 sequence is CASSLNTGGNTEAFF. The DNA for the CDR3 is TGTGCCAGCAGCTTAAATACGGGGGGAAACACTGAAGCTTTCTTT. The complete variable domain, with remaining parts taken from reference TRBV7-3 and TRBJ1-1, reads GAGVSQTPSNKVTEKGKYVELRCDPISGHTALYWYRQSLGQGPEFLIYFQGTGAADDSGLPNDRFFAVRPEGSVSTLKIQRTERGDSAVYLCASSLNTGGNTEAFFGQGTRLTVV.

The chain recombines TRBV5-4 with TRBJ2-2; D gene unclear. This CDR3 comprises 15 residues. With 1 base removed from V and 4 bases from J, the gap between germline ends came to 11 bases. The germline CDR1 and CDR2 sequences are SGHNT and YYREEE (reference sequence). The CDR3, as DNA: TGTGCCAGCAGCTTGACGTCGGCGGCCACCGGGGAGCTGTTTTTT. This encodes CASSLTSAATGELFF.

This clone appeared a few times. The V gene is TRBV6-1, the J gene TRBJ1-2, with TRBD1 matching 8 bases. The germline V gene has CDR1 MNHNS and CDR2 SASEGT. The V and J ends lost 4 bases and 0 bases, in that order; junction bases with no gene match: 4. The CDR3 runs 15 residues. The CDR3 DNA reads as TGTGCCAGCAGTGCACGGACAGGGTCTAACTATGGCTACACCTTC. Amino acids: CASSARTGSNYGYTF.

This clone has just one count. The rearrangement links TRBV2 to TRBJ2-2, with 8 bases aligning to TRBD2. The J segment lost 2 bases and the V segment lost 6 bases, leaving 5 bases of the junction unmatched. CDR1 and CDR2 from the germline V gene are SNHLY and FYNNEI. This CDR3 has 15 amino acids. The CDR3 protein is CASRVSGINTGELFF. CDR3 nucleotides: TGTGCCAGCAGGGTTAGCGGGATCAACACCGGGGAGCTGTTTTTT.

Remarks on this clone: The sample contains more than one DNA sequence encoding this CDR3. This chain uses TRBV10-3 with TRBJ2-2; TRBD2 agrees at 11 bases. V lost 7 bases and J lost 3; bases outside the gene matches: 1. The germline V gene encodes CDR1 ENHRY and CDR2 SYGVKD. The CDR3 is made up of 14 amino acids. CDR3: CAINSGGDTGELFF. CDR3 nucleotides: TGTGCCATCAATAGCGGGGGGGACACCGGGGAGCTGTTTTTT.

The chain employs TRBV7-9 and TRBJ2-1; tentative D call: TRBD1 (6 bases). This CDR3 has 18 amino acids. Trimming cost V 1 base and J 0 bases, with 16 bases left between them. The germline gives CDR1 SEHNR, CDR2 FQNEAQ (reference sequence). The CDR3: CASSLGLTGIDSYNEQFF. The DNA for the CDR3 is TGTGCCAGCAGCTTAGGACTAACAGGGATAGACTCCTACAATGAGCAGTTCTTC.

The V call is TRBV2, the J call TRBJ1-4; D might be TRBD1 (6 bases). The CDR3 length is 14 residues. Between the trimmed V and J ends, which lost 5 bases and 2 bases, there was a span of 9 bases. From germline, CDR1 is SNHLY and CDR2 FYNNEI. CDR3 in amino acids: CASSPQGTNEKLFF. The CDR3 DNA is TGTGCCAGCAGTCCCCAGGGGACTAATGAAAAACTGTTTTTT.

The sample holds a few counts of this clone. In DNA form, the CDR3 reads TGTGCCAGCAGTTTATTCGGCGGGAGGTCGTCGGGCTATGGCTACACCTTC. It specifies CASSLFGGRSSGYGYTF. The chain is built from TRBV27 and TRBJ1-2; no definite D call. In germline, CDR1 is MNHEY, CDR2 SMNVEV (reference sequence). The CDR3 runs to 17 residues. V was cut by 1 base and J by 4 bases, with 19 bases left in between.

In its sample, this clone was seen once. This rearrangement joins TRBV5-6 to TRBJ2-2, with D perhaps TRBD1 (5 bases). The V gene lost 2 bases and the J gene lost 5 bases, with 16 bases spanning the gap. The CDR3 runs 16 residues. CDR1 SGHDT and CDR2 YYEEEE come from the germline V gene. CDR3 in DNA: TGTGCCAGCAGCTTCCTAGATTCTAGGGGAACCGGGGAGCTGTTTTTT. Amino acids: CASSFLDSRGTGELFF.

The CDR3 DNA reads TGTGCCTGGAGGCAGGGGGCTGCCTATAATTCACCCCTCCACTTT. Its protein is CAWRQGAAYNSPLHF. The chain combines TRBV30 with TRBJ1-6, with TRBD1 matching over 8 bases. Germline assignment: CDR1 GTSNPN and CDR2 SVGIG (reference sequence). This CDR3 contains 15 residues. With V trimmed by 3 bases and J by 2 bases, 3 bases remained unmatched. The full variable domain, rest sourced from reference TRBV30 and TRBJ1-6, is SQTIHQWPATLVQPVGSPLSLECTVEGTSNPNLYWYRQAAGRGLQLLFYSVGIGQISSEVPQNLSASRPQDRQFILSSKKLLLSDSGFYLCAWRQGAAYNSPLHFGNGTRLTVT.

This clone was observed once. The chain carries TRBV10-3 and TRBJ1-1, with 7 bases fitting TRBD1. With V trimmed by 10 bases and J by 0 bases, 8 bases remained unmatched. CDR3 size: 14 residues. The germline V gene has CDR1 ENHRY and CDR2 SYGVKD. The CDR3 DNA sequence: TGTGCCACCGTTGGGGGACAGCTGAACACTGAAGCTTTCTTT. Its translation is CATVGGQLNTEAFF.

The chain carries TRBV19 and TRBJ2-2; D may be TRBD1 (7 bases). In germline, CDR1 is LNHDA, CDR2 SQIVND (reference sequence). This CDR3 is 17 amino acids long. The V end was cut by 2 bases, the J end by 1 base, with 14 bases between. CDR3 loop: CASSISGGRWNTGELFF. The DNA of the CDR3 is TGTGCCAGTAGTATATCAGGGGGGCGATGGAACACCGGGGAGCTGTTTTTT.

This clone appeared a few times. The J gene is TRBJ2-3, the V gene TRBV18; TRBD2 matches at 8 bases. Unmatched junction bases numbered 2, after V lost 3 bases and J lost 0 bases. The CDR3 length is 15 residues. The germline gives CDR1 KGHSH, CDR2 LQKENI. The CDR3 DNA is TGTGCCAGCTCACCCCGGGGGGGCAGCACAGATACGCAGTATTTT. It is translated as CASSPRGGSTDTQYF.

The chain employs TRBV11-2 and TRBJ1-6; no clear D gene. Germline V gene lookup returns CDR1 SGHAT and CDR2 FQNNGV. This CDR3 is 13 amino acids long. Trimming stripped 8 bases from V and 8 bases from J, with 13 bases between. The CDR3 DNA sequence: TGTGCCAGCCGTATCGACCTATATTCACCCCTCCACTTT. Its translation is CASRIDLYSPLHF.

The gene calls are TRBV28 and TRBJ2-7, with D maybe TRBD1 (6 bases). Per germline, CDR1 MDHEN and CDR2 SYDVKM. Trimming took 5 bases from V and 2 from J, leaving 13 bases between them. The CDR3 is 14 amino acids. CDR3 sequence: CASSLRQAPYEQYF. The CDR3 nucleotides are TGTGCCAGCAGTCTTCGACAGGCCCCCTACGAGCAGTACTTC.

The genes are TRBV5-4 and TRBJ1-5; TRBD1 might be the D (6 bases). Germline assignment: CDR1 SGHNT and CDR2 YYREEE (reference sequence). The CDR3 covers 15 residues. V was trimmed by 3 bases and J by 6 bases, leaving 16 bases between them. The CDR3 here is CASSWGPGRGQPQHF. The DNA of the CDR3 is TGTGCCAGCAGCTGGGGGCCAGGGCGGGGTCAGCCCCAGCATTTT. The variable domain in full, with the rest retrieved from reference TRBV5-4 and TRBJ1-5, is ETGVTQSPTHLIKTRGQQVTLRCSSQSGHNTVSWYQQALGQGPQFIFQYYREEENGRGNFPPRFSGLQFPNYSSELNVNALELDDSALYLCASSWGPGRGQPQHFGDGTRLSIL.

The chain uses TRBV7-2 and TRBJ1-5; D is perhaps TRBD1 (6 bases). The CDR3 runs to 17 residues. Germline-derived CDR1 and CDR2 are SGHTA and FQGNSA. With 1 base removed from V and 3 bases from J, the gap between germline ends came to 16 bases. The CDR3: CASSLVGGPYSNQPQHF. Here the CDR3 DNA reads TGTGCCAGCAGCTTAGTGGGGGGGCCCTATTCCAATCAGCCCCAGCATTTT.

The chain joins TRBV15 to TRBJ2-5; perhaps TRBD2 as D (6 bases). The CDR3 contains 14 residues. Per the germline V gene, CDR1 is LNHNV and CDR2 is YYDKDF (reference sequence). Trimming left V 5 bases short and J 5 bases short, with 15 bases between. The CDR3 nucleotides are TGTGCCACCAGCGCCCAACCGGCGGGGGAGACCCAGTACTTC. It translates to CATSAQPAGETQYF.

The V and J genes are TRBV7-6 and TRBJ2-7; 9 bases are a match to TRBD1. The CDR3 length is 14 residues. V gave up 4 bases and J gave up 5 bases; unmatched junction bases: 6. The germline CDR1 and CDR2 sequences are SGHVS and FNYEAQ. The CDR3 sequence: CASSSGTGLHEQYF. CDR3 nucleotides: TGTGCCAGCAGCTCCGGGACAGGGCTTCACGAGCAGTACTTC.

The chain uses TRBV10-1 and TRBJ2-7; maybe TRBD1 (5 bases). CDR3 length: 15 residues. The germline V and J ends were trimmed by 3 bases and 3 bases, with 15 bases remaining between them. From germline, CDR1 is WNHNN and CDR2 SYGVQD (reference sequence). CDR3 nucleotide sequence: TGCGCCAGCAGTGAAAGTCGGGCAGGGTTCTACGAGCAGTACTTC. Encoded protein: CASSESRAGFYEQYF.

This chain uses TRBV27 with TRBJ2-2, with TRBD1 matching 9 bases. Germline CDR1 is MNHEY and CDR2 is SMNVEV (reference sequence). V dropped 5 bases and J dropped 6; count of bases not matched to a gene: 10. The CDR3 runs 16 residues. CDR3 sequence: CASSRTGTGLAGELFF. For the CDR3, the DNA is TGTGCCAGCAGTAGGACCGGGACAGGGTTAGCCGGGGAGCTGTTTTTT.

V gene TRBV30 combines with J gene TRBJ1-1; D gene ambiguous. The germline CDR1 and CDR2 sequences are GTSNPN and SVGIG (reference sequence). The CDR3 is made up of 12 amino acids. The V end lost 0 bases, the J end lost 7 bases, and 9 bases lay between the germline ends. Here the CDR3 DNA reads TGTGCCTGGAGTGTAGAGGGCGGTGAAGCTTTCTTT. Translated: CAWSVEGGEAFF.

V gene TRBV21-1 combines with J gene TRBJ2-7; TRBD2 reflects the table's D call only, with no check against the DNA. TRBV21-1 is described as a pseudogene. The CDR3 is 17 amino acids. In DNA, the CDR3 is TGTGCCAGCAGCAACAGGGACTTCCCTGAGCGGGCCTACGAGCAGTACTTC. Protein product: CASSNRDFPERAYEQYF.

V is TRBV30 and J is TRBJ1-4; the D gene is possibly TRBD1 (5 bases). The CDR3 sequence is 13 residues long. From germline, CDR1 is GTSNPN and CDR2 SVGIG (reference sequence). V lost 5 bases to trimming and J lost 7 bases, with 14 bases between them. CDR3 DNA sequence: TGTGCCTGGGAGGTGCTGAGGGGTGAAAAACTGTTTTTT. Its protein is CAWEVLRGEKLFF.